This entry lists 6 T cell receptor beta chains sequenced from one sample in a study of PD-L1 blockade in urothelial cancer. The time point: pretreatment peripheral blood. Repertoires were generated with immunoSEQ multiplex PCR, while TCRdb's copy carries only in-frame clones and drops some. The table has about 95,000 clones, about 90% seen once. The starting material was PBMCs, obtained around atezolizumab (anti-PD-L1) treatment. These receptors originate from a man aged 55 to 70 with urothelial cancer.

The chain joins TRBV11-2 to TRBJ1-4, with D tentatively TRBD1 (6 bases). Trimming removed 5 bases from V and 5 bases from J, with 12 bases in between. This CDR3 contains 14 residues. Looked up from germline, CDR1 is SGHAT and CDR2 is FQNNGV. The CDR3 here is CASSPGASNEKLFF. The CDR3 region has the DNA TGTGCCAGCAGCCCAGGGGCGAGCAATGAAAAACTGTTTTTT.

This rearrangement joins TRBV6-5 to TRBJ2-3; D is possibly TRBD1 (6 bases). CDR3 length equals 16 residues. The germline V gene encodes CDR1 MNHEY and CDR2 SVGAGI. Trimming removed 0 bases from V and 0 bases from J, with 10 bases in between. The CDR3 DNA reads as TGTGCCAGCAGTTACTCGCCAGGACAGAGCACAGATACGCAGTATTTT. This encodes CASSYSPGQSTDTQYF.

The chain links TRBV7-2 to TRBJ1-2, with 9 nucleotides matching TRBD1. V lost 3 bases to trimming and J lost 3 bases; unmatched junction nucleotides: 5. The germline V gene encodes CDR1 SGHTA and CDR2 FQGNSA. This CDR3 is 15 amino acids long. In DNA form, the CDR3 reads TGTGCCAGCAGCTTCTATAGGACAGGGGACTATGGCTACACCTTC. This gives the protein CASSFYRTGDYGYTF.

V gene TRBV4-1 combines with J gene TRBJ2-3; 7 bases are shared with TRBD1. V lost 0 bases and J lost 4; bases outside the gene matches: 1. The germline CDR1 and CDR2 sequences are MGHRA and YSYEKL. There are 14 residues in the CDR3. The CDR3 reads CASSQEGGADTQYF. The CDR3 DNA reads TGCGCCAGCAGCCAAGAAGGGGGCGCAGATACGCAGTATTTT.

A word on this clone: Distinct nucleotide sequences in the sample also encode this CDR3. This sequence joins TRBV7-9 and TRBJ1-1, with D unresolved. The germline CDR1 and CDR2 sequences are SEHNR and FQNEAQ (reference sequence). V lost 5 bases to trimming and J lost 0 bases, with 4 bases between them. This CDR3 has 12 residues. CDR3 region: CASSPMNTEAFF. CDR3 DNA sequence: TGTGCCAGCAGCCCAATGAACACTGAAGCTTTCTTT.

V is TRBV15 and J is TRBJ2-1, with D perhaps matching TRBD2 (6 bases). Between the trimmed V and J ends, which lost 5 bases and 1 base, there was a span of 15 bases. This CDR3 is 16 amino acids long. Looked up from germline, CDR1 is LNHNV and CDR2 is YYDKDF (reference sequence). The CDR3 DNA is TGTGCCACCAGCGGAGGGATCCTAGCTTCCTACAATGAGCAGTTCTTC. Translation: CATSGGILASYNEQFF.